This TCR beta chain was obtained from a study of graft-versus-host responses after intestinal transplantation. This clone turned up a few times. The graft tissue was processed, and this released both intraepithelial and lamina propria lymphocytes. Germline CDR1 is SGHDT and CDR2 is YYEEEE. V lost 2 bases, J lost 5 bases, and 10 bases lay in between. This CDR3 has 13 residues. Measured with immunoSEQ multiplex PCR; TCRdb has only the in-frame clones, and not every one. The data contain approximately 5,000 clones, about 80% of them singletons. The sample consisted of ileum tissue, taken approximately 33 weeks after intestinal transplant. This receptor was identified in a human patient who received an intestinal transplant, so some T cells may come from the graft donor. The J gene is TRBJ2-5, the V gene TRBV5-6; D is possibly TRBD1 (6 bases). CDR3 loop: CASSFTGRETQYF. Here the CDR3 DNA reads TGTGCCAGCAGCTTTACAGGGCGGGAGACCCAGTACTTC.